Listed here are 8 T cell receptor beta chains from one sample, sequenced in a study of graft-versus-host responses after intestinal transplantation. Generated by immunoSEQ multiplex PCR, the TCRdb table keeps only in-frame clones and is missing some. Of more than 12,000 clones in the sample, 30% to 35% were seen once. The source was alloreactive CD4+ T cells from a mixed lymphocyte reaction culture, collected before intestinal transplant. Regarding subset: CFSE-low proliferating T cells sorted from roughly six-day pre-transplant mixed lymphocyte reaction (GvH or HvG direction). The receptors were gathered from a human patient who received an intestinal transplant.

The chain has TRBV5-1 and TRBJ2-1, with 11 bases matching TRBD2. J lost 8 bases, V lost 4 bases, and 11 bases had no gene match. Germline V CDR1 and CDR2: SGHRS, YFSETQ. This CDR3 contains 16 residues. CDR3 loop: CASSLQLAGDIDEQFF. CDR3 DNA: TGCGCCAGCAGCCTACAACTAGCGGGAGATATAGATGAGCAGTTCTTC. Variable domain in full (rest from reference TRBV5-1 and TRBJ2-1): KAGVTQTPRYLIKTRGQQVTLSCSPISGHRSVSWYQQTPGQGLQFLFEYFSETQRNKGNFPGRFSGRQFSNSRSEMNVSTLELGDSALYLCASSLQLAGDIDEQFFGPGTRLTVL.

This clone has just a few counts. This chain uses TRBV7-8 with TRBJ2-3; the match to TRBD1 covers 7 bases. The CDR3 sequence is 16 residues long. Trimming took 1 base from V and 2 from J; bases not matched to a gene: 6. From germline, CDR1 is SGHVS and CDR2 FQNEAQ. DNA of the CDR3: TGTGCCAGCAGCTTAGTTACAGGGGCGTACACAGATACGCAGTATTTT. It specifies CASSLVTGAYTDTQYF.

The rearrangement links TRBV9 to TRBJ2-1; TRBD1 agrees at 9 bases. The CDR3 consists of 16 residues. Germline CDR1 is SGDLS and CDR2 is YYNGEE. Losses at the gene ends were 3 bases for V and 3 bases for J; bases not matched to a gene: 7. Here the CDR3 DNA reads TGTGCCAGCAGCGAACATGGGACAGGGTACTACAATGAGCAGTTCTTC. Translating gives CASSEHGTGYYNEQFF.

This chain connects TRBV7-8 to TRBJ2-7, with 10 bases that match TRBD2. The CDR3 contains 14 residues. The ends lost 5 bases at V and 3 bases at J; junction bases unmatched: 4. The germline CDR1 and CDR2 sequences are SGHVS and FQNEAQ. In DNA form, the CDR3 reads TGTGCCAGCAGCAAAGCGGGGGGGATCTACGAGCAGTACTTC. It codes for CASSKAGGIYEQYF.

This chain links TRBV18 with TRBJ1-1; 7 bases match TRBD1. CDR3 length equals 14 residues. V shed 4 bases and J 4 bases; nucleotides not matched to a gene: 6. CDR1 is KGHSH, CDR2 LQKENI, per germline. The CDR3 sequence: CASSLQTGSTEAFF. Written as DNA, the CDR3 is TGTGCCAGCTCACTTCAGACAGGGAGCACTGAAGCTTTCTTT. Looking up the rest from reference TRBV18 and TRBJ1-1 gives the full variable domain: NAGVMQNPRHLVRRRGQEARLRCSPMKGHSHVYWYRQLPEEGLKFMVYLQKENIIDESGMPKERFSAEFPKEGPSILRIQQVVRGDSAAYFCASSLQTGSTEAFFGQGTRLTVV.

This clone was seen only a few times. The chain uses TRBV27 and TRBJ2-6; TRBD2 is a possible D gene (7 bases). Germline V CDR1 and CDR2: MNHEY, SMNVEV (reference sequence). The CDR3 runs 16 residues. V shed 8 bases and J shed 1 base, with 15 bases lying between them. The CDR3 DNA reads TGTGCCAGCGGGGGGGGCGCTGGATCTGGGGCCAACGTCCTGACTTTC. It specifies CASGGGAGSGANVLTF.

The chain is built from TRBV5-1 and TRBJ2-1, with 8 bases aligning to TRBD2. Germline V gene lookup returns CDR1 SGHRS and CDR2 YFSETQ. The CDR3 runs 14 residues. J was trimmed by 7 bases and V by 4 bases; bases with no gene match: 7. Here the CDR3 reads CASSPGGASNEQFF. In DNA, the CDR3 is TGCGCCAGCAGCCCCGGGGGGGCGTCGAATGAGCAGTTCTTC.

The chain employs TRBV30 and TRBJ1-5; TRBD1 matches at 7 bases. This CDR3 has 17 residues. Germline V gene lookup returns CDR1 GTSNPN and CDR2 SVGIG (reference sequence). The junction had 8 bases not matched to a gene; V was cut back by 0 bases and J by 0 bases. Here the CDR3 reads CAWSVVGTAYSNQPQHF. The DNA for the CDR3 is TGTGCCTGGAGTGTTGTAGGGACAGCATATAGCAATCAGCCCCAGCATTTT.